Each of the 25 T cell receptor beta chains below was sequenced from the same sample in a study of graft-versus-host responses after intestinal transplantation. Profiled with immunoSEQ multiplex PCR; TCRdb holds only in-frame clones, not every one. In the table there are 100,000 to 130,000 clones, roughly 89% of which are singletons. Their target antigens are unknown. The sequencing here drew on unstimulated CD4+ T cells sorted from spleen or lymph node cells, taken before transplant. These receptors all come from a human donor who was the organ donor for an intestinal transplant.

J is TRBJ1-2 and V is TRBV7-9, with D unresolved. The CDR3 covers 12 residues. V was pared by 3 bases and J by 6 bases, with 8 bases between. Germline assignment: CDR1 SEHNR and CDR2 FQNEAQ (reference sequence). This chain's CDR3 is CASSFQEDGYTF. The CDR3 DNA reads TGTGCCAGCAGCTTTCAAGAAGATGGCTACACCTTC.

The genes are TRBV27 and TRBJ2-7; TRBD1 agrees at 8 bases. The CDR3 spans 12 residues. Per germline, CDR1 MNHEY and CDR2 SMNVEV (reference sequence). Losses at the gene ends were 5 bases for V and 10 bases for J; bases not matched to a gene: 7. The CDR3 region is CASSPNRGKQYF. CDR3 DNA: TGTGCCAGCAGTCCTAACAGGGGGAAACAGTACTTC.

This chain uses TRBV20-1 with TRBJ2-7, with 7 bases matching TRBD2. CDR1 is DFQATT and CDR2 is SNEGSKA in the germline V gene (reference sequence). The CDR3 has 11 amino acids. J lost 6 bases, V lost 7 bases, and 6 bases had no gene match. Here the CDR3 DNA reads TGCAGTGGCGGGGACTATCGCGAGCAGTACTTC. The encoded protein is CSGGDYREQYF.

The chain is built from TRBV19 and TRBJ2-5; the D gene is possibly TRBD1 (6 bases). The CDR3 extends over 12 amino acids. V lost 9 bases and J lost 5, with 13 bases in between. Germline loops: CDR1 LNHDA, CDR2 SQIVND (reference sequence). The CDR3 coding sequence is TGTGCCAGCCAAAGGGGGTCCGAGACCCAGTACTTC. The encoded protein is CASQRGSETQYF.

With regard to this clone: Relative to the germline gene, one junction end is altered; a read error may explain this. V usage is TRBV6-1 and J usage is TRBJ2-3, with 11 positions matching TRBD2. Germline CDR1 and CDR2: MNHNS and SASEGT. There are 16 residues in the CDR3. CDR3 coding DNA: TGTGCCATCAGTGGAGCTAGCGGGGGGCCGACAGATACGCAGTATTTT. Residues: CAISGASGGPTDTQYF.

The CDR3 protein is CAISAAPSSYNEQFF. The CDR3 region has the DNA TGTGCCATCAGTGCCGCCCCGAGCTCCTACAATGAGCAGTTCTTC. This sequence joins TRBV10-3 and TRBJ2-1; D is ambiguous. There are 15 residues in the CDR3. V lost 4 bases to trimming and J lost 0 bases, with 10 bases between them. In germline, CDR1 is ENHRY, CDR2 SYGVKD.

To note about this clone: Other DNA sequences in this sample translate to the same CDR3. The rearrangement joins TRBV15 to TRBJ2-5; D is unresolved. Germline CDR1 and CDR2: LNHNV and YYDKDF (reference sequence). V gave up 1 base and J gave up 4 bases, with 1 base separating them. The CDR3 is 11 residues long. The CDR3 coding sequence is TGTGCCACCAGCAGAGGAGAGACCCAGTACTTC. Translated: CATSRGETQYF.

The V gene is TRBV11-3, the J gene TRBJ2-2; the D gene is possibly TRBD1 (5 bases). The CDR3 is 17 amino acids. The germline V and J ends were trimmed by 5 bases and 2 bases, with 18 bases remaining between them. Germline V gives CDR1 SGHNT, CDR2 YENEEA. CDR3 coding DNA: TGTGCCAGCAGCAAAGGTAGCAGGGCGTTCAACACCGGGGAGCTGTTTTTT. Protein: CASSKGSRAFNTGELFF.

The chain couples TRBV2 to TRBJ1-5; weak D call: TRBD1 (5 bases). This CDR3 is built from 14 residues. V lost 5 bases and J lost 0, with 8 bases in between. In germline, CDR1 is SNHLY, CDR2 FYNNEI. The CDR3 DNA sequence: TGTGCCAGCAGTAAGGACATTAGCAATCAGCCCCAGCATTTT. This gives the protein CASSKDISNQPQHF.

This clone has just one count. This chain uses TRBV5-6 with TRBJ2-3; TRBD1 matches 11 bases. With V trimmed by 4 bases and J by 3 bases, 4 bases remained unmatched. The CDR3 consists of 15 residues. Germline V lookup: CDR1 SGHDT, CDR2 YYEEEE. The CDR3 sequence: CASSVGQGVTDTQYF. CDR3 nucleotide sequence: TGTGCCAGCAGCGTGGGACAGGGGGTAACAGATACGCAGTATTTT.

The chain employs TRBV6-6 and TRBJ1-2; D not resolved. Germline V gives CDR1 MNHNY, CDR2 SVGAGI (reference sequence). CDR3 size: 13 residues. Trimming removed 0 bases at V and 4 bases at J, with 6 bases between. Here the CDR3 DNA reads TGTGCCAGCAGTTACTCGATGGCCTATGGCTACACCTTC. Amino acid sequence: CASSYSMAYGYTF.

This clone was seen a single time. The sample contains more than one DNA sequence encoding this CDR3. The genes are TRBV7-7 and TRBJ2-7, with 8 bases aligning to TRBD1. The germline gives CDR1 SSHAT, CDR2 FNYEAQ (reference sequence). This CDR3 comprises 14 residues. The CDR3 DNA sequence: TGTGCTAGCTCCGGGACAGGTGGTACCTACGAGCAGTACTTC. Translated: CASSGTGGTYEQYF.

This clone was observed once. Written as DNA, the CDR3 is TGTGCCAGCGGTAGGTGGTACGAGCAGTACTTC. Encoded protein: CASGRWYEQYF. This rearrangement joins TRBV28 to TRBJ2-7; the D is unclear. CDR3 size: 11 residues. Germline lookup yields CDR1 MDHEN and CDR2 SYDVKM. The V and J ends lost 8 bases and 4 bases respectively, with 9 bases between them.

The chain employs TRBV5-1 and TRBJ2-3; D uncertain. Germline CDR1 is SGHRS and CDR2 is YFSETQ. V lost 2 bases and J 0 bases, leaving 4 bases between the germline ends. The CDR3 sequence is 13 residues long. The CDR3, as DNA: TGCGCCAGCAGCTTAGGCAGCACAGATACGCAGTATTTT. Translating gives CASSLGSTDTQYF.

The V gene is TRBV29-1, the J gene TRBJ2-1; D is unclear. The germline CDR1 and CDR2 sequences are SQVTM and ANQGSEA. The CDR3 has 16 amino acids. Trimming stripped 0 bases from V and 0 bases from J, with 12 bases between. This CDR3 is CSVEDPPRSSYNEQFF. The CDR3, as DNA: TGCAGCGTTGAAGATCCCCCCAGGAGCTCCTACAATGAGCAGTTCTTC.

The chain joins TRBV28 to TRBJ2-7; 9 bases agree with TRBD1. CDR3 size: 15 residues. The V gene end was trimmed by 5 bases and the J gene end by 1 base; junction bases not matched to a gene: 6. CDR1 MDHEN and CDR2 SYDVKM come from the germline V gene. The CDR3 DNA is TGTGCCAGCAGTCCATCCGGGACAGGGTCCTACGAGCAGTACTTC. This codes for CASSPSGTGSYEQYF.

This sequence joins TRBV11-3 and TRBJ2-3; 8 bases are shared with TRBD2. Germline CDR1 SGHNT, CDR2 YENEEA. Trimming took 7 bases from V and 6 from J; bases not matched to a gene: 12. This CDR3 has 15 amino acids. The CDR3 loop is CASTLGGGLRDTQYF. The DNA of the CDR3 is TGTGCCAGCACCCTCGGGGGGGGTCTACGGGATACGCAGTATTTT. Full variable domain (remainder filled in from reference TRBV11-3 and TRBJ2-3): EAGVVQSPRYKIIEKKQPVAFWCNPISGHNTLYWYLQNLGQGPELLIRYENEEAVDDSQLPKDRFSAERLKGVDSTLKIQPAELGDSAVYLCASTLGGGLRDTQYFGPGTRLTVL.

This clone was counted a single time. The chain has TRBV2 and TRBJ1-4; TRBD1 is a possible D gene (6 bases). Germline V lookup: CDR1 SNHLY, CDR2 FYNNEI. The CDR3 covers 16 residues. Trimming shortened V by 6 bases and J by 1 base, and 15 bases separated the two germline ends. The CDR3 DNA reads TGTGCCAGCAGGCCTACAGGGACTAGAACTAATGAAAAACTGTTTTTT. It codes for CASRPTGTRTNEKLFF.

The gene calls are TRBV5-1 and TRBJ2-3, with D possibly called TRBD1 or TRBD2 (7 bases each). The CDR3 consists of 16 residues. CDR1 SGHRS and CDR2 YFSETQ come from the germline V gene. V dropped 0 bases and J dropped 8 bases, with 19 bases sitting between them. The CDR3, as DNA: TGCGCCAGCAGCTTGGCCTGGGCAGGGGGGGAGGCTACGCAGTATTTT. This gives the protein CASSLAWAGGEATQYF. Variable domain in full (rest from reference TRBV5-1 and TRBJ2-3): KAGVTQTPRYLIKTRGQQVTLSCSPISGHRSVSWYQQTPGQGLQFLFEYFSETQRNKGNFPGRFSGRQFSNSRSEMNVSTLELGDSALYLCASSLAWAGGEATQYFGPGTRLTVL.

This rearrangement joins TRBV30 to TRBJ2-7, with TRBD1 as a possible D gene (6 bases). This CDR3 spans 12 amino acids. Germline-derived CDR1 and CDR2 are GTSNPN and SVGIG (reference sequence). Trimming cost V 8 bases and J 6 bases, with 17 bases left between them. CDR3 protein: CARESGAGEQYF. CDR3 in DNA: TGTGCCCGAGAATCAGGGGCGGGCGAGCAGTACTTC. Filled out from reference TRBV30 and TRBJ2-7, the complete variable domain reads SQTIHQWPATLVQPVGSPLSLECTVEGTSNPNLYWYRQAAGRGLQLLFYSVGIGQISSEVPQNLSASRPQDRQFILSSKKLLLSDSGFYLCARESGAGEQYFGPGTRLTVT.

The J gene is TRBJ2-3, the V gene TRBV15; 13 bases fit TRBD2. V shed 3 bases and J 2 bases; nucleotides not matched to a gene: 2. Germline assignment: CDR1 LNHNV and CDR2 YYDKDF (reference sequence). The CDR3 contains 16 residues. The CDR3 spells CATSRGTSGNTDTQYF. CDR3 bases: TGTGCCACCAGCAGGGGGACTAGCGGGAACACAGATACGCAGTATTTT.

The rearrangement joins TRBV5-1 to TRBJ2-2; TRBD2 is a possible D gene (5 bases). Germline V gene data show CDR1 as SGHRS and CDR2 as YFSETQ. Trimming removed 7 bases from V and 4 bases from J, with 11 bases in between. This CDR3 is 13 amino acids long. The CDR3 sequence: CASGEGSTGELFF. CDR3 DNA sequence: TGCGCCAGCGGAGAGGGAAGCACCGGGGAGCTGTTTTTT.

The rearrangement uses TRBV19 and TRBJ1-5; possibly TRBD1 for D (5 bases). CDR3 length: 15 residues. Trimming took 8 bases from V and 1 from J, leaving 15 bases between them. Germline CDR1 reads LNHDA; CDR2 reads SQIVND (reference sequence). CDR3 sequence: CASLSFRDSNQPQHF. The DNA for the CDR3 is TGTGCCAGTCTATCGTTTCGGGACAGCAATCAGCCCCAGCATTTT.

The chain combines TRBV7-2 with TRBJ1-3, with 8 bases aligning to TRBD1. Losses at the gene ends were 4 bases for V and 0 bases for J; bases not matched to a gene: 2. The CDR3 loop spans 15 amino acids. Germline V CDR1 and CDR2: SGHTA, FQGNSA. CDR3 residues: CASSSGTGSGNTIYF. CDR3 DNA: TGTGCCAGCAGCTCCGGGACAGGCTCTGGAAACACCATATATTTT.

The V and J genes are TRBV5-1 and TRBJ2-5; no clear D gene. The CDR3 consists of 11 residues. CDR1 and CDR2 (germline): SGHRS, YFSETQ. V gave up 1 base and J gave up 5 bases, with 3 bases separating them. DNA of the CDR3: TGCGCCAGCAGCTTGCGGGAGACCCAGTACTTC. Protein sequence: CASSLRETQYF.